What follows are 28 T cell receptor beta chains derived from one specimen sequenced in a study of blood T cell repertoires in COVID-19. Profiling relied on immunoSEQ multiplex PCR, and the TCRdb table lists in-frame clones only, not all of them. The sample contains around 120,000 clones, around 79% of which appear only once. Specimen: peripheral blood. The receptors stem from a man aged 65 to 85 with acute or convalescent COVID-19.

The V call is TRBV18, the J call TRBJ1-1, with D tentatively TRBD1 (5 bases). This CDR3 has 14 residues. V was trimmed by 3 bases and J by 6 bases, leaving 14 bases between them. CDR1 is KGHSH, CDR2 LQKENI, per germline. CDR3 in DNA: TGTGCCAGCTCACCTGGGGCAGGGATGGCTGAAGCTTTCTTT. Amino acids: CASSPGAGMAEAFF.

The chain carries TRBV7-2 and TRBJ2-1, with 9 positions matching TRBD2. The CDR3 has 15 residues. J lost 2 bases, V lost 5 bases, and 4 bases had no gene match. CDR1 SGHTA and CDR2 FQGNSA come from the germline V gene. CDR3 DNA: TGTGCCAGCAGCGTGACTAGCGGTCCCTACAATGAGCAGTTCTTC. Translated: CASSVTSGPYNEQFF.

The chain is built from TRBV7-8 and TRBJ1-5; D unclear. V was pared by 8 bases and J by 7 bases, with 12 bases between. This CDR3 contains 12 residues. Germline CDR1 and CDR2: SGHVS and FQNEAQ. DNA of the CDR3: TGTGCCAGCTCTGACGGGAGGCAGCCCCAGCATTTT. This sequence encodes CASSDGRQPQHF.

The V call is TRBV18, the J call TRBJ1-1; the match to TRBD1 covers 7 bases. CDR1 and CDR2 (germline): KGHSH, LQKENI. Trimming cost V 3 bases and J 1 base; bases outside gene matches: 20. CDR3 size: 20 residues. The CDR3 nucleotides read TGTGCCAGCTCACCTTTCGTGGTCGCGGCAGGGGGTCCGGGGAACACTGAAGCTTTCTTT. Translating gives CASSPFVVAAGGPGNTEAFF. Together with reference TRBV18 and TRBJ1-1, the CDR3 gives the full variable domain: NAGVMQNPRHLVRRRGQEARLRCSPMKGHSHVYWYRQLPEEGLKFMVYLQKENIIDESGMPKERFSAEFPKEGPSILRIQQVVRGDSAAYFCASSPFVVAAGGPGNTEAFFGQGTRLTVV.

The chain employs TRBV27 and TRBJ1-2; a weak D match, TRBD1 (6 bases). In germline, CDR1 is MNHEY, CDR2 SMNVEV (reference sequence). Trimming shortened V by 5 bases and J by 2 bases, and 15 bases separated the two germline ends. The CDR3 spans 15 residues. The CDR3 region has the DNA TGTGCCAGCAGTGAAACAGGGTTTGTGAACTATGGCTACACCTTC. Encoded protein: CASSETGFVNYGYTF.

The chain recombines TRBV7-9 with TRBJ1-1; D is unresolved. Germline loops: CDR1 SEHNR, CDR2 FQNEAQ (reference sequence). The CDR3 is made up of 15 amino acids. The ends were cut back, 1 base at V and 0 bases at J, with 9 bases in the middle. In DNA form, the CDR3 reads TGTGCCAGCAGCTTAGTGTCTGGCATGAACACTGAAGCTTTCTTT. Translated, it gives CASSLVSGMNTEAFF.

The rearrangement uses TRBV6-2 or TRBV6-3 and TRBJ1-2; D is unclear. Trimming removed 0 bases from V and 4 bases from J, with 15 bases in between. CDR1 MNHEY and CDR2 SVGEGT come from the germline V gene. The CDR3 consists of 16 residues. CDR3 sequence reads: CASSYSRSGNFYGYTF. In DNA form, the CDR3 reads TGTGCCAGCAGTTACTCCCGCAGCGGCAACTTCTATGGCTACACCTTC.

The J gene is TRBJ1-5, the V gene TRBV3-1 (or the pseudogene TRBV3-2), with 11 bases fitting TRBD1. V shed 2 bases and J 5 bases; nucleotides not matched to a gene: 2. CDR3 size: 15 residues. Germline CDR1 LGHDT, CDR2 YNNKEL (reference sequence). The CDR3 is CASSQWTGGDQPQHF. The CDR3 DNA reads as TGTGCCAGCAGCCAATGGACAGGGGGCGATCAGCCCCAGCATTTT.

The CDR3 protein is CASSHLGTSGDTDTQYF. The CDR3 DNA reads TGCGCCAGCAGCCACCTCGGGACTAGCGGGGACACAGATACGCAGTATTTT. The chain employs TRBV4-1 and TRBJ2-3, with 13 bases fitting TRBD2. V shed 3 bases, J shed 2 bases, and the junction held 5 bases outside the gene matches. This CDR3 is built from 17 residues. From germline, CDR1 is MGHRA and CDR2 YSYEKL.

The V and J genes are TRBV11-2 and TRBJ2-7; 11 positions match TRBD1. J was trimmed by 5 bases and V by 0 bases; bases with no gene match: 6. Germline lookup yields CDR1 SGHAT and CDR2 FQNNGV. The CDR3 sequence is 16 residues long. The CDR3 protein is CASSLDPRTGGNEQYF. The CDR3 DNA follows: TGTGCCAGCAGCTTAGATCCGAGGACAGGGGGCAACGAGCAGTACTTC. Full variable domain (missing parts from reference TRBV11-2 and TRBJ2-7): EAGVAQSPRYKIIEKRQSVAFWCNPISGHATLYWYQQILGQGPKLLIQFQNNGVVDDSQLPKDRFSAERLKGVDSTLKIQPAKLEDSAVYLCASSLDPRTGGNEQYFGPGTRLTVT.

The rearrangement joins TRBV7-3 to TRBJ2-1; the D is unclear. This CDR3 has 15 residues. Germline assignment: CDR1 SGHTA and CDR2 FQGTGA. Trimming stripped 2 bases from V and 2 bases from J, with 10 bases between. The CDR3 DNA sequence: TGTGCCAGCAGCTTATCCCCCCCGGCCTACAATGAGCAGTTCTTC. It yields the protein CASSLSPPAYNEQFF. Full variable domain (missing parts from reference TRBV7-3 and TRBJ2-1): GAGVSQTPSNKVTEKGKYVELRCDPISGHTALYWYRQSLGQGPEFLIYFQGTGAADDSGLPNDRFFAVRPEGSVSTLKIQRTERGDSAVYLCASSLSPPAYNEQFFGPGTRLTVL.

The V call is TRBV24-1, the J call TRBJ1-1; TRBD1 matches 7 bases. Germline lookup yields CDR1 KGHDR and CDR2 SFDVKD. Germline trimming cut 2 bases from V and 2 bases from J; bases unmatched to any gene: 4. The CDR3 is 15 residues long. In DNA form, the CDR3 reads TGTGCCACCAGTGATTCCGCAGGGGGTAACACTGAAGCTTTCTTT. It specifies CATSDSAGGNTEAFF.

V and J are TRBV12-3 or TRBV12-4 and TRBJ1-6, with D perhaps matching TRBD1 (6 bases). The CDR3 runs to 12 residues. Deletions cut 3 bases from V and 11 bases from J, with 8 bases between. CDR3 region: CASSFGGPPLHF. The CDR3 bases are TGTGCCAGCAGTTTTGGGGGCCCACCCCTCCACTTT.

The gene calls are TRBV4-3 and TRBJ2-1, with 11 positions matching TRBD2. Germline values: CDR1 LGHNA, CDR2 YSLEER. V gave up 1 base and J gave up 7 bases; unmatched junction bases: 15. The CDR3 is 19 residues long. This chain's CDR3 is CASSQVRASGGIIPNEQFF. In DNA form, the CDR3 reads TGCGCCAGCAGCCAAGTACGGGCTAGCGGGGGGATTATCCCAAATGAGCAGTTCTTC.

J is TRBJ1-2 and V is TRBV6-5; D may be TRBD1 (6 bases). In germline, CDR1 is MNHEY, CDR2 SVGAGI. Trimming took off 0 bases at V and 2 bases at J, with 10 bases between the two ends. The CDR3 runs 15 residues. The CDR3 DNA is TGTGCCAGCAGTTACTCTGGGGGCTCGAACTATGGCTACACCTTC. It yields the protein CASSYSGGSNYGYTF.

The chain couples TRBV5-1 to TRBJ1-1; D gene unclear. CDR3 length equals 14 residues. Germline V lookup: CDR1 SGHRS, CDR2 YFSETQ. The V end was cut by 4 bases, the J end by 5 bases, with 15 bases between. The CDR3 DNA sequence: TGCGCCAGCAGCCCACAAACGTTAAAGACTGAAGCTTTCTTT. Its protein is CASSPQTLKTEAFF.

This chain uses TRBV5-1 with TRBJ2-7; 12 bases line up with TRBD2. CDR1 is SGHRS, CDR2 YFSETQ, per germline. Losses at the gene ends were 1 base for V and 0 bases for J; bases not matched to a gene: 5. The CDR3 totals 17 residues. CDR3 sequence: CASSLRLAGAPSYEQYF. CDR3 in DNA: TGCGCCAGCAGCTTGAGACTAGCGGGGGCCCCCTCCTACGAGCAGTACTTC.

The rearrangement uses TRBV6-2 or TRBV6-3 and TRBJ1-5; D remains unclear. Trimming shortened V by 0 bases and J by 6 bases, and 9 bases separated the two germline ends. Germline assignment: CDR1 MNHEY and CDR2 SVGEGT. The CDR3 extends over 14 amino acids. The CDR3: CASSYSSGSQPQHF. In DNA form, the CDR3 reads TGTGCCAGCAGTTACTCGTCGGGGTCTCAGCCCCAGCATTTT.

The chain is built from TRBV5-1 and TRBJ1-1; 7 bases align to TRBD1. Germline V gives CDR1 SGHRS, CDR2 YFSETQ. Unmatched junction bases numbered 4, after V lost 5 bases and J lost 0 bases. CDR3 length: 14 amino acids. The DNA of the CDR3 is TGCGCCAGCAGGGAGGGACAGATGAACACTGAAGCTTTCTTT. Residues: CASREGQMNTEAFF.

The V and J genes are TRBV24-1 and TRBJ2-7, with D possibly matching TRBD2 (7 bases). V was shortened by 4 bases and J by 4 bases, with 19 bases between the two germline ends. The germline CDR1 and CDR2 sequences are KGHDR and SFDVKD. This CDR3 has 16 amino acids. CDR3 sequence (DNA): TGTGCCACCAGTGACTTCCCCTCCAAGGGGGGGTACGAGCAGTACTTC. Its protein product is CATSDFPSKGGYEQYF.

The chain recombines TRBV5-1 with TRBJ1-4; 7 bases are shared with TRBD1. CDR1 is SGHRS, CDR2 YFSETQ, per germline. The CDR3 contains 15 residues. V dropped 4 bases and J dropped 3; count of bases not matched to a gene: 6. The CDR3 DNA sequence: TGCGCCAGCAGCAGGGGGCCCTCAGCTAATGAAAAACTGTTTTTT. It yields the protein CASSRGPSANEKLFF.

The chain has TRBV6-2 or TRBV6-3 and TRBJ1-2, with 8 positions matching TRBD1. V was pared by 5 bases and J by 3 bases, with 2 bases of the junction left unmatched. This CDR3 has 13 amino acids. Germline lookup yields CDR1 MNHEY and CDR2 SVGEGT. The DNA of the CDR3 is TGTGCCAGCAGTCTGGACAGGGACTATGGCTACACCTTC. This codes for CASSLDRDYGYTF.

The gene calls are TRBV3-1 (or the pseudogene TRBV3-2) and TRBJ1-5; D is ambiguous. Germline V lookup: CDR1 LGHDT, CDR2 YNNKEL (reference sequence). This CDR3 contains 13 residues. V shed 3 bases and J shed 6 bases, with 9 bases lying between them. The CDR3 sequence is CASSQLTGQPQHF. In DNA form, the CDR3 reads TGTGCCAGCAGCCAGCTAACGGGTCAGCCCCAGCATTTT.

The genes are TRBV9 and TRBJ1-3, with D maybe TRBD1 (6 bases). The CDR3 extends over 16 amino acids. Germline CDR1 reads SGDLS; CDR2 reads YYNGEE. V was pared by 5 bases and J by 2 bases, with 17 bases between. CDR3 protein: CASSGPKQGPGNTIYF. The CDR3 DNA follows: TGTGCCAGCAGTGGACCAAAACAGGGCCCTGGAAACACCATATATTTT.

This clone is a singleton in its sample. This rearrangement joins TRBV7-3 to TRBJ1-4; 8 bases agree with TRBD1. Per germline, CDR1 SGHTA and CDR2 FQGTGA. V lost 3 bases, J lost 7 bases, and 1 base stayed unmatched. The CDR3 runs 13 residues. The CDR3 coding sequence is TGTGCCAGCAGCTTTGGACAGGGTGAAAAACTGTTTTTT. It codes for CASSFGQGEKLFF.

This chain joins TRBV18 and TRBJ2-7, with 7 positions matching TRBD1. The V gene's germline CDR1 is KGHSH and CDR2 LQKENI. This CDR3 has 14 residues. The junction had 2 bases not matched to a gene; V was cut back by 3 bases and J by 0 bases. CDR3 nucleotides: TGTGCCAGCTCACCGGCAGGGGGCTCCTACGAGCAGTACTTC. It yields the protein CASSPAGGSYEQYF.

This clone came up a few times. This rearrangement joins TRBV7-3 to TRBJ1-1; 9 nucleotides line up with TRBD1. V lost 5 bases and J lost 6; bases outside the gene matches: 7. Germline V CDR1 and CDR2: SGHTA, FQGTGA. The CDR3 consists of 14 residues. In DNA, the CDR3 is TGTGCCAGCAGCCCACAGGGGGCAACGGCTGAAGCTTTCTTT. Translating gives CASSPQGATAEAFF.

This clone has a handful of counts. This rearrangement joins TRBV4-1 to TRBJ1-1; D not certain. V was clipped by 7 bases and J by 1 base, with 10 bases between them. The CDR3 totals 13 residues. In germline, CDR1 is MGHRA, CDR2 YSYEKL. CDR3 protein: CASMRLANTEAFF. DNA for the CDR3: TGCGCCAGCATGCGGTTGGCGAACACTGAAGCTTTCTTT.